A selection of T cell receptor beta chains follows, all from one sample in a study of graft-versus-host responses after intestinal transplantation. Sequencing was performed with immunoSEQ multiplex PCR; in TCRdb, only in-frame clones are kept and a portion is missing. Among over 85,000 clones listed, approximately 92% were seen once. Antigens for these TCRs are unknown. The source material was unstimulated CD8+ T cells sorted from spleen or lymph node cells, sampled before intestinal transplant. The receptors come from a human donor who received an intestinal transplant. The CDR3 runs from the conserved cysteine through the conserved F or W. The D gene is left open where the match is weak.

j_call: TRBJ1-2; v_call: TRBV27; d_call: .; cdr3_aa: CASSLISPMTVDGFYGYTF
j_call: TRBJ1-1; v_call: TRBV27; d_call: .; cdr3_aa: CASTPWGVAFF
j_call: TRBJ2-3; v_call: TRBV7-7; d_call: TRBD1; cdr3_aa: CASSLGFPGQGASDTQYF
j_call: TRBJ2-1; v_call: TRBV27; d_call: TRBD2; cdr3_aa: CASSFALAGNEQFF
j_call: TRBJ1-3; v_call: TRBV11-2; d_call: .; cdr3_aa: CASSSQGNGNTIYF
j_call: TRBJ1-2; v_call: TRBV6-6; d_call: TRBD1; cdr3_aa: CASSYSAGGSYGYTF
j_call: TRBJ2-5; v_call: TRBV18; d_call: TRBD2; cdr3_aa: CASSAYRTSPETQYF
j_call: TRBJ1-1; v_call: TRBV29-1; d_call: .; cdr3_aa: CSVAERDSLNTEAFF
j_call: TRBJ2-7; v_call: TRBV4-1; d_call: .; cdr3_aa: CASSQALSQASYEQYF
j_call: TRBJ2-7; v_call: TRBV7-9; d_call: .; cdr3_aa: CASSSNSPSGPGTYEQYF
j_call: TRBJ1-1; v_call: TRBV5-4; d_call: .; cdr3_aa: CASSSGNTEAFF
j_call: TRBJ2-7; v_call: TRBV30; d_call: TRBD1; cdr3_aa: CAWSPGQELGEQYF
j_call: TRBJ2-7; v_call: TRBV7-3; d_call: .; cdr3_aa: CASSFFRVEQYF
j_call: TRBJ2-3; v_call: TRBV19; d_call: .; cdr3_aa: CASINGGDPDTQYF
j_call: TRBJ1-1; v_call: TRBV29-1; d_call: .; cdr3_aa: CSALGGTEAFF
j_call: TRBJ1-5; v_call: TRBV14; d_call: .; cdr3_aa: CASSQDFLAGIRDNQPQHF
j_call: TRBJ2-1; v_call: TRBV19; d_call: TRBD2; cdr3_aa: CASSIDVGLAAYNEQFF
j_call: TRBJ1-1; v_call: TRBV6-6; d_call: .; cdr3_aa: CASSADWNTEAFF
j_call: TRBJ1-6; v_call: TRBV19; d_call: TRBD1; cdr3_aa: CASVMDRAENSPLHF
j_call: TRBJ2-7; v_call: TRBV6-1; d_call: TRBD2; cdr3_aa: CASSVITSESSYEQYF
j_call: TRBJ1-3; v_call: TRBV7-9; d_call: .; cdr3_aa: CASIVSGAGNTIYF
j_call: TRBJ2-1; v_call: TRBV30; d_call: .; cdr3_aa: CAWSGLAEYNEQFF
j_call: TRBJ1-1; v_call: TRBV7-6; d_call: .; cdr3_aa: CASSPSTGLNTEAFF
j_call: TRBJ2-7; v_call: TRBV2; d_call: .; cdr3_aa: CASSDPLGGVSHQSSYEQYF
j_call: TRBJ2-7; v_call: TRBV7-9; d_call: TRBD2; cdr3_aa: CASSLISGSNEQYF
j_call: TRBJ2-7; v_call: TRBV5-4; d_call: .; cdr3_aa: CASSLGTSIHEQYF
j_call: TRBJ1-2; v_call: TRBV6-1; d_call: .; cdr3_aa: CASSEGRMLNYGYTF
j_call: TRBJ2-7; v_call: TRBV6-5; d_call: .; cdr3_aa: CASKERYTYEQYF
j_call: TRBJ1-2; v_call: TRBV5-3; d_call: .; cdr3_aa: CARSSPTGRYGYTF
j_call: TRBJ1-6; v_call: TRBV4-2; d_call: TRBD1; cdr3_aa: CASSQDPLRTGLNSPLHF
j_call: TRBJ1-6; v_call: TRBV10-3; d_call: TRBD1; cdr3_aa: CAISEFGGTGGSPLHF